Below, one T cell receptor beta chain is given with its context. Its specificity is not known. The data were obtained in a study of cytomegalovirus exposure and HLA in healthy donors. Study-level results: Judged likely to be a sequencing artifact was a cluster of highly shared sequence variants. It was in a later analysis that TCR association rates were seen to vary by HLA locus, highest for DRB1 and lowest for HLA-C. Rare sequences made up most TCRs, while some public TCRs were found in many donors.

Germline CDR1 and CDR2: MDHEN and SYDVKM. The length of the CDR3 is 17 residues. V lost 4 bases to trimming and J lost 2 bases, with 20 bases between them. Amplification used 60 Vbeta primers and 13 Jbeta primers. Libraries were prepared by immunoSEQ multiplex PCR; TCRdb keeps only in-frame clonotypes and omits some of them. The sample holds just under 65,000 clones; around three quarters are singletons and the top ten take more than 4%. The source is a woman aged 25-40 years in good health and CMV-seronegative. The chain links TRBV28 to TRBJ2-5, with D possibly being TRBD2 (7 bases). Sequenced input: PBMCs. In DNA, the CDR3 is TGTGCCAGCAGTTCCCCGGGTTGGGGAGGGGGACAAGAGACCCAGTACTTC. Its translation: CASSSPGWGGGQETQYF.